These 31 T cell receptor beta chains were sequenced from one sample in a study of T cell responses to AZD1222 COVID-19 vaccine. Method: immunoSEQ multiplex PCR; TCRdb's copy keeps in-frame clones and lacks some. The sample consists of 100,000 to 120,000 clones, under 95% of them appearing once. The sample consisted of peripheral blood, taken on day 0 of AZD1222 vaccination. The receptor set was obtained from an adult in good health.

This clone was picked up one time. The chain is built from TRBV3-1 (or the pseudogene TRBV3-2) and TRBJ2-3; D call uncertain. Looked up from germline, CDR1 is LGHDT and CDR2 is YNNKEL (reference sequence). V lost 4 bases and J 5 bases, leaving 7 bases between the germline ends. The CDR3 contains 12 residues. CDR3 sequence: CASSPTRDTQYF. In DNA, the CDR3 is TGTGCCAGCAGCCCGACTCGAGATACGCAGTATTTT.

The genes are TRBV7-9 and TRBJ1-5; D not resolved. The germline V gene has CDR1 SEHNR and CDR2 FQNEAQ (reference sequence). The CDR3 consists of 13 residues. The ends were cut back, 0 bases at V and 4 bases at J, with 4 bases in the middle. The CDR3 DNA reads as TGTGCCAGCAGCTTAGCGAGGAATCAGCCCCAGCATTTT. Protein sequence: CASSLARNQPQHF.

V usage is TRBV6-2 or TRBV6-3 and J usage is TRBJ2-7, with a weak D call TRBD1 (5 bases). Germline V gene data show CDR1 as MNHEY and CDR2 as SVGEGT. Between the trimmed V and J ends, which lost 2 bases and 0 bases, there was a span of 8 bases. This CDR3 is 14 amino acids long. CDR3: CASSYRQSSYEQYF. In DNA, the CDR3 is TGTGCCAGCAGTTACAGACAGAGCTCCTACGAGCAGTACTTC.

This clone was detected only a few times. This chain links TRBV4-2 with TRBJ2-5; D is ambiguous. The CDR3 extends over 14 amino acids. Trimming took 4 bases from V and 3 from J, leaving 12 bases between them. Germline CDR1 reads LGHNA; CDR2 reads YNFKEQ. The CDR3 DNA reads TGTGCCAGCAGCCGCTCCCGCTCGGAAGAGACCCAGTACTTC. This gives the protein CASSRSRSEETQYF.

The chain is built from TRBV19 and TRBJ2-3, with D unclear. The CDR3 sequence is 11 residues long. Germline V gene lookup returns CDR1 LNHDA and CDR2 SQIVND (reference sequence). V dropped 5 bases and J dropped 14 bases, with 14 bases sitting between them. CDR3 nucleotide sequence: TGTGCCAGTAGTGGGCCTCCCGGGTTGTATTTT. It encodes CASSGPPGLYF.

The CDR3 loop reads CASPRDREGETQYF. The CDR3 DNA sequence: TGTGCCAGCCCCCGGGACAGGGAGGGCGAGACCCAGTACTTC. The chain couples TRBV2 to TRBJ2-5; TRBD1 matches 9 bases. Per the germline V gene, CDR1 is SNHLY and CDR2 is FYNNEI. The length of the CDR3 is 14 residues. The ends lost 8 bases at V and 5 bases at J; junction bases unmatched: 9.

V gene TRBV30 combines with J gene TRBJ1-1, with D perhaps matching TRBD1 (6 bases). Germline CDR1 reads GTSNPN; CDR2 reads SVGIG (reference sequence). This CDR3 is built from 15 residues. The ends were cut back, 4 bases at V and 1 base at J, with 16 bases in the middle. CDR3 nucleotides: TGTGCCTGGACTTCCAAACTGGGGGCGAACACTGAAGCTTTCTTT. Translation: CAWTSKLGANTEAFF.

V usage is TRBV7-2 and J usage is TRBJ2-5; the match to TRBD2 covers 9 bases. The trim removed 1 base at V and 3 bases at J, leaving 12 bases unmatched. This CDR3 has 18 amino acids. Germline CDR1 and CDR2: SGHTA and FQGNSA. The CDR3 here is CASSLEAGTSIQKETQYF. The CDR3 DNA sequence: TGTGCCAGCAGCTTAGAGGCCGGGACTAGCATACAGAAAGAGACCCAGTACTTC.

The V call is TRBV10-1, the J call TRBJ2-7, with a tentative D call TRBD1 (6 bases). The CDR3 has 14 residues. V shed 3 bases and J shed 2 bases, with 11 bases lying between them. Per germline, CDR1 WNHNN and CDR2 SYGVQD (reference sequence). CDR3 sequence: CASSEGQHAYEQYF. As DNA, the CDR3 is TGCGCCAGCAGTGAAGGACAGCACGCCTACGAGCAGTACTTC.

Worth noting for this clone: This sample includes further DNA sequences coding for the same CDR3. The chain is built from TRBV6-5 and TRBJ2-7, with a possible D match to TRBD2 (5 bases). Trimming stripped 5 bases from V and 0 bases from J, with 8 bases between. CDR3 length: 13 residues. The germline CDR1 and CDR2 sequences are MNHEY and SVGAGI. The CDR3 bases are TGTGCCAGCAGTCGGACTGTCTCCTACGAGCAGTACTTC. Translation: CASSRTVSYEQYF.

This clone was detected only once. The chain uses TRBV12-5 and TRBJ2-3; 7 positions agree with TRBD2. This CDR3 has 16 amino acids. The germline V gene has CDR1 LGHNT and CDR2 FRNRAP. Losses at the gene ends were 0 bases for V and 2 bases for J; bases not matched to a gene: 5. The CDR3 DNA reads as TGTGCTAGTGGTTTGGTGACGGGGGGTATCACAGATACGCAGTATTTT. It is translated as CASGLVTGGITDTQYF. The whole variable domain, filled in from reference TRBV12-5 and TRBJ2-3, reads DARVTQTPRHKVTEMGQEVTMRCQPILGHNTVFWYRQTMMQGLELLAYFRNRAPLDDSGMPKDRFSAEMPDATLATLKIQPSEPRDSAVYFCASGLVTGGITDTQYFGPGTRLTVL.

The count of this clone is one. This chain connects TRBV12-3 or TRBV12-4 to TRBJ1-2; TRBD1 is a possible D gene (6 bases). The V end lost 6 bases, the J end lost 2 bases, and 7 bases lay between the germline ends. The CDR3 sequence is 12 residues long. CDR3 sequence reads: CASSGQNYGYTF. In nucleotides, the CDR3 is TGTGCCAGCAGCGGACAGAACTATGGCTACACCTTC.

The chain uses TRBV2 and TRBJ1-4; D may be TRBD1 (6 bases). CDR3 size: 15 residues. CDR1 and CDR2 (germline): SNHLY, FYNNEI. V dropped 7 bases and J dropped 0 bases, with 12 bases sitting between them. In DNA, the CDR3 is TGTGCCAGCACGACGGCAGGGGCAACTAATGAAAAACTGTTTTTT. Translating gives CASTTAGATNEKLFF. The whole variable domain, remainder taken from reference TRBV2 and TRBJ1-4, is EPEVTQTPSHQVTQMGQEVILRCVPISNHLYFYWYRQILGQKVEFLVSFYNNEISEKSEIFDDQFSVERPDGSNFTLKIRSTKLEDSAMYFCASTTAGATNEKLFFGSGTQLSVL.

The chain employs TRBV19 and TRBJ1-2; no clear D. The V gene's germline CDR1 is LNHDA and CDR2 SQIVND (reference sequence). V was clipped by 4 bases and J by 8 bases, with 14 bases between them. The CDR3 totals 13 residues. CDR3 sequence reads: CASSTTIAGGYTF. In DNA, the CDR3 is TGTGCCAGTAGTACTACTATAGCGGGGGGCTACACCTTC.

The chain couples TRBV19 to TRBJ1-4; D unclear. Germline CDR1 is LNHDA and CDR2 is SQIVND (reference sequence). V lost 2 bases to trimming and J lost 7 bases, with 14 bases between them. This CDR3 is built from 15 residues. The CDR3 bases are TGTGCCAGTAGTATAATGGTGCTAGGAGGTGAAAAACTGTTTTTT. Protein sequence: CASSIMVLGGEKLFF. The variable domain in full, with the rest retrieved from reference TRBV19 and TRBJ1-4, is DGGITQSPKYLFRKEGQNVTLSCEQNLNHDAMYWYRQDPGQGLRLIYYSQIVNDFQKGDIAEGYSVSREKKESFPLTVTSAQKNPTAFYLCASSIMVLGGEKLFFGSGTQLSVL.

The rearrangement links TRBV30 to TRBJ1-4; D gene unclear. The CDR3 is 14 residues long. CDR1 GTSNPN and CDR2 SVGIG come from the germline V gene (reference sequence). V lost 1 base, J lost 4 bases, and 10 bases lay in between. The CDR3 here is CAWSARSFNEKLFF. In nucleotides, the CDR3 is TGTGCCTGGAGTGCCAGGAGTTTTAATGAAAAACTGTTTTTT.

V is TRBV5-1 and J is TRBJ2-4; 9 bases match TRBD1. CDR1 is SGHRS and CDR2 is YFSETQ in the germline V gene. V lost 5 bases and J lost 4; bases outside the gene matches: 7. The CDR3 is 15 amino acids. CDR3 in amino acids: CASRKTGGRKNIQYF. DNA for the CDR3: TGCGCCAGCAGAAAAACAGGGGGCAGGAAAAACATTCAGTACTTC.

This chain joins TRBV4-1 and TRBJ1-1, with unresolved D. Trimming cost V 0 bases and J 0 bases, with 8 bases left between them. This CDR3 comprises 15 residues. Germline V gene sequence: CDR1 MGHRA, CDR2 YSYEKL. For the CDR3, the DNA is TGCGCCAGCAGCCAAGAAGGCCAGCTGAACACTGAAGCTTTCTTT. Translation: CASSQEGQLNTEAFF.

The rearrangement joins TRBV6-5 to TRBJ1-2; D gene unclear. The germline V and J ends were trimmed by 0 bases and 7 bases, with 9 bases remaining between them. The CDR3 spans 13 residues. Germline CDR1 reads MNHEY; CDR2 reads SVGAGI. CDR3: CASSYSSLGGYTF. Written as DNA, the CDR3 is TGTGCCAGCAGTTACTCCAGCCTGGGTGGCTACACCTTC.

J is TRBJ1-1 and V is TRBV6-1; no firm D call. Germline CDR1 and CDR2: MNHNS and SASEGT. CDR3 length: 14 amino acids. V dropped 1 base and J dropped 5 bases, with 11 bases sitting between them. DNA for the CDR3: TGTGCCAGCAGTGAAGTTGACACGTGGACTGAAGCTTTCTTT. Its protein product is CASSEVDTWTEAFF.

This clone turned up a few times. V usage is TRBV7-2 and J usage is TRBJ2-3, with a tentative D call TRBD1 (5 bases). This CDR3 spans 15 amino acids. Trimming removed 7 bases from V and 6 bases from J, with 20 bases in between. From germline, CDR1 is SGHTA and CDR2 FQGNSA. The CDR3 nucleotides are TGTGCCAGCACCCTAAGGGTCTTAGGGGCCGATACGCAGTATTTT. It codes for CASTLRVLGADTQYF. Filled out from reference TRBV7-2 and TRBJ2-3, the complete variable domain reads GAGVSQSPSNKVTEKGKDVELRCDPISGHTALYWYRQSLGQGLEFLIYFQGNSAPDKSGLPSDRFSAERTGGSVSTLTIQRTQQEDSAVYLCASTLRVLGADTQYFGPGTRLTVL.

This clone was seen just once. V gene TRBV10-3 combines with J gene TRBJ2-1; 12 positions match TRBD2. Per the germline V gene, CDR1 is ENHRY and CDR2 is SYGVKD. This CDR3 has 15 amino acids. Trimming cost V 3 bases and J 8 bases; bases outside gene matches: 5. CDR3 in amino acids: CAISDLAGGPHEQFF. DNA for the CDR3: TGTGCCATCAGTGATCTAGCGGGGGGGCCGCATGAGCAGTTCTTC.

Only one count was recorded for this clone. This chain uses TRBV5-5 with TRBJ1-6; the match to TRBD1 covers 8 bases. The V gene's germline CDR1 is SGHKS and CDR2 YYEKEE (reference sequence). The junction had 15 bases not matched to a gene; V was cut back by 4 bases and J by 6 bases. The CDR3 is 18 residues long. DNA of the CDR3: TGTGCCAGCAGCGGTATATTTGGACAGGGTCAAAGTAATTCACCCCTCCACTTT. Its protein product is CASSGIFGQGQSNSPLHF.

This clone was seen just once. This chain links TRBV15 with TRBJ2-1, with 8 bases lining up with TRBD2. The CDR3 sequence is 15 residues long. Germline V gives CDR1 LNHNV, CDR2 YYDKDF (reference sequence). The trim removed 0 bases at V and 8 bases at J, leaving 6 bases unmatched. The CDR3 DNA is TGTGCCACCAGCAGAGAGCGGACTAGCTCCCATGAGCAGTTCTTC. As protein: CATSRERTSSHEQFF.

This chain links TRBV30 with TRBJ1-5, with 7 bases identical to TRBD1. This CDR3 has 13 residues. The germline V gene has CDR1 GTSNPN and CDR2 SVGIG (reference sequence). Trimming removed 1 base from V and 4 bases from J; junction bases left unmatched: 1. CDR3 in DNA: TGTGCCTGGAGTGAACAGGGGAATCAGCCCCAGCATTTT. This translates into CAWSEQGNQPQHF.

This clone was seen just once. This chain links TRBV18 with TRBJ1-1; D remains unclear. V lost 4 bases and J lost 2, with 11 bases in between. This CDR3 has 14 residues. CDR1 is KGHSH, CDR2 LQKENI, per germline. CDR3 sequence (DNA): TGTGCCAGCTCACTTGACCTCTTTAACACTGAAGCTTTCTTT. Translation: CASSLDLFNTEAFF.

V gene TRBV12-3 or TRBV12-4 combines with J gene TRBJ1-6; D is possibly TRBD1 (5 bases). The germline V and J ends were trimmed by 6 bases and 7 bases, with 10 bases remaining between them. The CDR3 is 13 amino acids. CDR3 in DNA: TGTGCCAGCAGCGGTCGACAGAATTCACCCCTCCACTTT. Its protein is CASSGRQNSPLHF.

This sequence joins TRBV5-8 and TRBJ1-4; 7 nucleotides line up with TRBD1. The length of the CDR3 is 14 residues. With 4 bases clipped from V and 5 bases from J, the junction kept 5 bases outside the gene matches. In germline, CDR1 is SGHTS, CDR2 YDEGEE. The CDR3 spells CASSLRDSNEKLFF. CDR3 coding DNA: TGTGCCAGCAGCCTCCGGGACAGCAATGAAAAACTGTTTTTT.

This clone is a singleton in its sample. This chain connects TRBV27 to TRBJ1-3; 9 nucleotides match TRBD1. The J segment lost 4 bases and the V segment lost 5 bases, leaving 9 bases of the junction unmatched. The germline CDR1 and CDR2 sequences are MNHEY and SMNVEV (reference sequence). The CDR3 covers 16 residues. The CDR3 region is CASSITGTGFGNTIYF. As DNA, the CDR3 is TGTGCCAGCAGTATAACCGGGACAGGGTTCGGAAACACCATATATTTT.

V is TRBV18 and J is TRBJ1-5; 7 bases agree with TRBD1. From germline, CDR1 is KGHSH and CDR2 LQKENI. The ends lost 3 bases at V and 6 bases at J; junction bases unmatched: 5. The CDR3 consists of 14 residues. CDR3 nucleotides: TGTGCCAGCTCACCGGCGACAGGGCGTCAGCCCCAGCATTTT. It is translated as CASSPATGRQPQHF.

This clone was counted a single time. The chain links TRBV18 to TRBJ1-1, with D perhaps matching TRBD1 (5 bases). V was shortened by 6 bases and J by 1 base, with 15 bases between the two germline ends. Germline V gives CDR1 KGHSH, CDR2 LQKENI. This CDR3 has 15 amino acids. In DNA, the CDR3 is TGTGCCAGCTCCCCGTCGGCAGGGTCGAACACTGAAGCTTTCTTT. Translating gives CASSPSAGSNTEAFF.